The 20 T cell receptor beta chains below all came from one sample that was sequenced in a study of tumor and adjacent non-tumor tissue in lung cancer. No cell sorting was done before RNA was extracted from the tissue. The normal lung tissue was taken more than 3 cm from the tumor edge. Three rounds of nested PCR, following a modified ARM-PCR protocol, produced the TCRbeta library. TCRdb ran MiXCR on the multiplex PCR reads and lists one entry per CDR3 protein. The sample consists of approximately 100,000 distinct CDR3 sequences, 65% of them appearing once. The sequencing sample was made of distant non-tumor lung tissue. Every receptor here comes from a man between 25 and 39 years old with non-small cell lung cancer.

The table lists this clonotype with a few counts. A single base separates this from a much larger clone, so it may be a read error. The chain employs TRBV20-1 and TRBJ1-1, with D unresolved. The germline V gene encodes CDR1 DFQATT and CDR2 SNEGSKA (reference sequence). CDR3 length: 11 residues. The CDR3 loop is CSALKNTEASF. CDR3 nucleotides: TGCAGTGCCCTGAAGAACACTGAAGCTTCCTTT.

Regarding this clonotype: Since the CDR3 does not end with the conserved phenylalanine or tryptophan, this likely comes from a read error. Because the CDR3's place on the DNA is in doubt, the DNA is left out and the CDR3 is given as listed by TCRdb. This sequence joins TRBV12-3 or TRBV12-4 and TRBJ2-3; no check of the table's D call, TRBD2, against the DNA was made. Inclusive of both ends, the CDR3 amounts to 13 amino acids. The CDR3 reads CASSLLRAEARYS.

Comment on this clonotype: At one end, the junction sequence differs from germline, possibly due to a read error. The V gene is TRBV4-2, the J gene TRBJ2-1, with 8 bases fitting TRBD2. CDR1 LGHNA and CDR2 YNFKEQ come from the germline V gene. This CDR3 comprises 18 residues. The CDR3 reads CASSQVGLVGARFNERFF. CDR3 bases: TGTGCCAGCAGCCAGGTGGGACTAGTGGGGGCTCGCTTCAATGAGCGGTTCTTC.

This clonotype showed up just once. This clone may be a read error of a much larger clone one base away. The chain recombines TRBV20-1 with TRBJ2-5, with D perhaps matching TRBD1 or TRBD2 (5 bases each). V was cut by 1 base and J by 5 bases, with 14 bases left in between. The germline V gene has CDR1 DFQATT and CDR2 SNEGSKA (reference sequence). The CDR3 contains 14 residues. Here the CDR3 reads CSARVGLATETQYF. Here the CDR3 DNA reads TGCAGTGCTAGAGTGGGGCTAGCTACCGAGACCCAGTACTTC.

This clonotype has a handful of counts. This chain connects TRBV5-1 to TRBJ1-6; no clear D. The CDR3 is made up of 15 amino acids. V was pared by 1 base and J by 0 bases, with 5 bases between. Per the germline V gene, CDR1 is SGHRS and CDR2 is YFSETQ. The chain's CDR3 is CASSLTSSYNSPLHF. CDR3 in DNA: TGCGCCAGCAGCTTGACCAGCTCCTATAATTCACCCCTCCACTTT.

A word on this clonotype: With a much larger clone just one base away, this may be a read error. The chain recombines TRBV7-8 with TRBJ2-5; no clear D. The CDR3 loop spans 11 amino acids. Germline assignment: CDR1 SGHVS and CDR2 FQNEAQ. The CDR3, as DNA: TGTGCCAGCAGCTTTGGAGAGACCCTGTACTTC. Translation gives CASSFGETLYF. Together with reference TRBV7-8 and TRBJ2-5, the CDR3 gives the full variable domain: GAGVSQSPRYKVAKRGQDVALRCDPISGHVSLFWYQQALGQGPEFLTYFQNEAQLDKSGLPSDRFFAERPEGSVSTLKIQRTQQEDSAVYLCASSFGETLYFGPGTRLLVL.

This clonotype has just one count. This chain uses TRBV13 with TRBJ1-6, with TRBD1 as a possible D gene (5 bases). Germline assignment: CDR1 PRHDT and CDR2 FYEKMQ (reference sequence). Deletions cut 5 bases from V and 13 bases from J, with 18 bases between. This CDR3 is built from 14 residues. The CDR3 bases are TGTGCCAGCAGCCCAGGGACCGGGATAGAGCCCCTCCACTTT. Translated: CASSPGTGIEPLHF. Based on the CDR3 plus reference TRBV13 and TRBJ1-6, the full variable domain is AAGVIQSPRHLIKEKRETATLKCYPIPRHDTVYWYQQGPGQDPQFLISFYEKMQSDKGSIPDRFSAQQFSDYHSELNMSSLELGDSALYFCASSPGTGIEPLHFGNGTRLTVT.

This clonotype was counted ten times or more. V usage is TRBV20-1 and J usage is TRBJ2-7; 12 bases are a match to TRBD2. CDR1 DFQATT and CDR2 SNEGSKA come from the germline V gene (reference sequence). V dropped 2 bases and J dropped 3; count of bases not matched to a gene: 5. CDR3 length: 15 amino acids. Here the CDR3 DNA reads TGCAGTGCTAGAATCCCGGGACTAGCGGGCTACGAGCAGTACTTC. Translation: CSARIPGLAGYEQYF.

About this clonotype itself: A read error may account for a junction end that differs from germline. The rearrangement joins TRBV4-3 to TRBJ2-3, with TRBD1 matching 11 bases. CDR3 size: 15 residues. Germline CDR1 LGHNA, CDR2 YSLEER. The CDR3 coding sequence is TGCGCCAGCAGCCATGGACAGGGGGCAACAGAAACGCAGTATTTT. It is translated as CASSHGQGATETQYF.

The chain recombines TRBV7-9 with TRBJ1-5, with 7 bases that match TRBD1. The V and J ends lost 4 bases and 3 bases, in that order; junction bases with no gene match: 6. The CDR3 spans 15 residues. CDR1 and CDR2 from the germline V gene are SEHNR and FQNEAQ (reference sequence). The CDR3 DNA reads TGTGCCAGCAGCTCACAGGGGACGACCAATCAGCCCCAGCATTTT. Protein sequence: CASSSQGTTNQPQHF.

This clonotype was seen only a few times. The chain links TRBV11-2 to TRBJ2-7; D not resolved. CDR1 is SGHAT, CDR2 FQNNGV, per germline. The CDR3 extends over 13 amino acids. The V end lost 3 bases, the J end lost 4 bases, and 10 bases lay between the germline ends. CDR3 bases: TGTGCCAGCAGCTTGGGCAGACCTTACGAGCAGTACTTC. It encodes CASSLGRPYEQYF.

As to this clonotype: A junction boundary mismatches the germline segment, possibly from a read error. This rearrangement joins TRBV11-3 to TRBJ2-7, with D possibly TRBD1 on 5 matching bases. CDR3 length: 13 residues. Per germline, CDR1 SGHNT and CDR2 YENEEA. This CDR3 reads CASSVTVSYEQYF. The CDR3 nucleotides are TGTGCTAGCAGCGTGACAGTAAGCTACGAGCAGTACTTC.

This clonotype was observed once. A much more abundant neighbour one base away suggests this may be a read error. DNA of the CDR3: TGTGCCAACAGCCAAGATTCCCAGGGAGGAGAGACCCAGTACTTC. Its protein is CANSQDSQGGETQYF. V and J are TRBV4-2 and TRBJ2-5; weak D call: TRBD2 (6 bases). The CDR3 loop spans 15 amino acids. Germline lookup yields CDR1 LGHNA and CDR2 YNFKEQ.

The count of this clonotype is one. This is likely a read error, given that the CDR3 carries no conserved phenylalanine or tryptophan at its end. The rearrangement uses TRBV11-3 and TRBJ2-5; a possible D gene is TRBD2 (6 bases). The CDR3 length is 15 residues. Germline CDR1 SGHNT, CDR2 YENEEA. V gave up 0 bases and J gave up 2 bases, with 10 bases separating them. The CDR3 DNA reads as TGTGCCAGCAGCTTAGAAACAGGAGGGCAAGAGACCCAGTACCTC. This sequence encodes CASSLETGGQETQYL.

Concerning this clonotype: No conserved phenylalanine or tryptophan ends this CDR3, so it is likely a read error. The V gene is TRBV6-6, the J gene TRBJ2-2, with 7 bases that match TRBD2. The V segment lost 5 bases and the J segment 1 base; nucleotides outside the gene matches: 4. CDR1 and CDR2 from the germline V gene are MNHNY and SVGAGI (reference sequence). The CDR3 is 15 residues long. The CDR3 sequence: CASSKLARNTGELFL. DNA of the CDR3: TGTGCCAGCAGTAAACTAGCGCGGAACACCGGGGAGCTGTTTCTT.

Comment on this clonotype: One end of the junction varies from germline; a read error may be responsible. The chain links TRBV29-1 to TRBJ1-1, with 8 bases matching TRBD1. The length of the CDR3 is 13 residues. CDR1 and CDR2 (germline): SQVTM, ANQGSEA. CDR3 nucleotides: TGCAGCGCGGTGAGGGACAGGTCCACTGAAACTTTCTTT. It codes for CSAVRDRSTETFF.

This chain uses TRBV24-1 with TRBJ2-1; 9 positions match TRBD1. With 9 bases clipped from V and 4 bases from J, the junction kept 3 bases outside the gene matches. Looked up from germline, CDR1 is KGHDR and CDR2 is SFDVKD. The length of the CDR3 is 13 residues. Here the CDR3 DNA reads TGTGCCACCCGGGACAGGGTTTACAATGAGCAGTTCTTC. Translated: CATRDRVYNEQFF.

Note on this clonotype: The CDR3 does not end in the conserved phenylalanine or tryptophan, so this is likely a read error. The chain recombines TRBV11-3 with TRBJ2-3, with 8 nucleotides matching TRBD2. V shed 5 bases and J 1 base; nucleotides not matched to a gene: 11. Germline V CDR1 and CDR2: SGHNT, YENEEA. This CDR3 is 17 amino acids long. CDR3 in DNA: TGTGCCAGCAGCCGGGCTTACAGCGGGGGCGGCACAGATACGCAGTATATC. Amino acids: CASSRAYSGGGTDTQYI.

The chain employs TRBV29-1 and TRBJ2-2; D not certain. Germline V CDR1 and CDR2: SQVTM, ANQGSEA. The CDR3 sequence is 15 residues long. V lost 2 bases and J lost 8, with 18 bases in between. The CDR3 loop is CSVEISRRKTGELFF. Here the CDR3 DNA reads TGCAGCGTTGAAATTAGCAGGAGAAAAACTGGGGAGCTGTTTTTT.

The chain recombines TRBV7-9 with TRBJ2-5; the D gene is possibly TRBD2 (6 bases). Germline V CDR1 and CDR2: SEHNR, FQNEAQ (reference sequence). The V gene lost 10 bases and the J gene lost 7 bases, with 22 bases spanning the gap. This CDR3 has 14 residues. The CDR3 is CANTPAGLGGTQYF. As DNA, the CDR3 is TGTGCCAACACCCCAGCGGGCCTTGGGGGGACCCAGTACTTC.